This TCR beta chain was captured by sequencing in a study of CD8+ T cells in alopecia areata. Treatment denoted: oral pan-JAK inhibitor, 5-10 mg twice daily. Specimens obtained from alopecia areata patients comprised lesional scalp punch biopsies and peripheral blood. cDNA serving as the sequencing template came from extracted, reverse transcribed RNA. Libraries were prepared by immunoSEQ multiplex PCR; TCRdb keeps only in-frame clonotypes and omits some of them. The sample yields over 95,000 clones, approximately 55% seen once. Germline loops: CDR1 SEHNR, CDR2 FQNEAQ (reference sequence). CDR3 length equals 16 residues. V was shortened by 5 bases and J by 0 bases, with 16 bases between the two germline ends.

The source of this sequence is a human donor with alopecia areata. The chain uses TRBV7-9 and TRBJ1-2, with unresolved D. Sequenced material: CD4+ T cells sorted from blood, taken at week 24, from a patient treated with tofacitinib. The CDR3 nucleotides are TGTGCCAGCAGCCGAGGACCCACACGAGCTAACTATGGCTACACCTTC. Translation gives CASSRGPTRANYGYTF.